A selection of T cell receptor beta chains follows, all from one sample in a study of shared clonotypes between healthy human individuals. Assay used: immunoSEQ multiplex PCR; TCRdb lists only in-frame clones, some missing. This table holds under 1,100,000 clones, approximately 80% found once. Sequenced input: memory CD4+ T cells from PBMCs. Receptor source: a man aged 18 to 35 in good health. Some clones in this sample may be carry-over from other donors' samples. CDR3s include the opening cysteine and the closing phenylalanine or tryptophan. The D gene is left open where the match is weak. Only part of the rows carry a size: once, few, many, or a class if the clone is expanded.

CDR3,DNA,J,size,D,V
CASSLQAGTYNEQFF,TGTGCCAGCAGCTTACAAGCGGGCACCTACAATGAGCAGTTCTTC,TRBJ2-1,-,-,TRBV7-3
CASSAGQGNYGYTF,TGTGCCAGCAGCGCTGGGCAGGGGAACTATGGCTACACCTTC,TRBJ1-2,-,-,TRBV9
CASSLGLAETQYF,TGTGCCAGCAGCTTAGGGCTAGCCGAGACCCAGTACTTC,TRBJ2-5,-,-,TRBV7-2
CASSSDRFSETQYF,TGTGCCAGCAGTTCGGACCGGTTCAGCGAGACCCAGTACTTC,TRBJ2-5,-,-,TRBV25-1
CASSESGAGASSGANVLTF,TGTGCCAGCAGTGAATCAGGGGCGGGAGCCAGCTCTGGGGCCAACGTCCTGACTTTC,TRBJ2-6,-,-,TRBV2
CASSSQGKQPQHF,TGTGCCAGCAGTTCACAGGGAAAGCAGCCCCAGCATTTT,TRBJ1-5,-,-,TRBV6-5
CSVGVGGNQPQHF,TGCAGCGTTGGGGTTGGGGGGAATCAGCCCCAGCATTTT,TRBJ1-5,once,-,TRBV29-1
CASSLWRDSPSTDTQYF,TGTGCCAGCAGCTTATGGCGTGACAGCCCTAGCACAGATACGCAGTATTTT,TRBJ2-3,-,-,TRBV7-9
CSVGSFRTRVPDTQYF,TGCAGCGTTGGATCGTTCCGGACTAGAGTCCCAGATACGCAGTATTTT,TRBJ2-3,-,TRBD2,TRBV29-1
CASSPGHTEAFF,TGTGCCAGTAGTCCCGGACACACTGAAGCTTTCTTT,TRBJ1-1,-,-,TRBV19
CAISESGGGGLPTEQYF,TGTGCCATCAGTGAGTCGGGTGGCGGGGGCCTCCCGACCGAGCAGTACTTC,TRBJ2-7,-,-,TRBV10-3
CASSNIGTNQPQHF,TGCGCCAGCAGCAACATAGGTACCAATCAGCCCCAGCATTTT,TRBJ1-5,-,-,TRBV4-1
CASSLGLAGVGETQYF,TGCGCCAGCAGCCTAGGACTAGCGGGAGTTGGAGAGACCCAGTACTTC,TRBJ2-5,-,TRBD2,TRBV4-1
CASSLAGLNYGYTF,TGTGCCAGCAGTCTAGCAGGTCTGAACTATGGCTACACCTTC,TRBJ1-2,-,-,TRBV6-5
CASSGRIFEQFF,TGCGCCAGCAGTGGACGGATCTTTGAGCAGTTCTTC,TRBJ2-1,once,-,TRBV10-2
CASSLFQGAPPETQYF,TGTGCCAGCAGCTTATTTCAGGGAGCCCCCCCAGAGACCCAGTACTTC,TRBJ2-5,-,-,TRBV7-3
CSGDRVGYGYTF,TGCAGCGGGGACAGGGTGGGCTATGGCTACACCTTC,TRBJ1-2,-,TRBD1,TRBV29-1
CASSDSGTRNTEAFF,TGTGCCAGCAGCGACTCCGGGACACGGAACACTGAAGCTTTCTTT,TRBJ1-1,-,-,TRBV7-8
CASSFSVNTEAFF,TGTGCCAGCAGCTTCTCGGTGAACACTGAAGCTTTCTTT,TRBJ1-1,few,-,TRBV11-2
CASTPGGQDQPQHF,TGTGCCAGCACCCCGGGGGGCCAGGATCAGCCCCAGCATTTT,TRBJ1-5,few,-,TRBV28
CASSPPSGSNNEQFF,TGTGCCAGCTCGCCCCCTAGCGGGAGTAACAATGAGCAGTTCTTC,TRBJ2-1,-,TRBD2,TRBV18
CASSLESFNYGYTF,TGCGCCAGCAGCCTCGAAAGTTTTAACTATGGCTACACCTTC,TRBJ1-2,-,-,TRBV5-1
CASSRLADTQYF,TGTGCCAGCAGTCGACTAGCAGATACGCAGTATTTT,TRBJ2-3,-,-,TRBV2
CASSLGTHAYNEQFF,TGTGCCAGCAGCTTGGGGACCCACGCCTACAATGAGCAGTTCTTC,TRBJ2-1,once,-,TRBV5-6
CASSRPTMNTEAFF,TGTGCCAGCAGCCGTCCAACTATGAACACTGAAGCTTTCTTT,TRBJ1-1,-,-,TRBV4-2
CASSPQGGGKLFF,TGTGCCAGCAGCCCCCAGGGAGGGGGAAAACTGTTTTTT,TRBJ1-4,-,-,TRBV11-2
CATSRGTGSNYGYTF,TGTGCCACCAGCAGGGGGACTGGTTCTAACTATGGCTACACCTTC,TRBJ1-2,-,-,TRBV15
CASSFGQVGSSGANVLTF,TGCGCCAGCAGCTTCGGACAGGTAGGAAGCTCTGGGGCCAACGTCCTGACTTTC,TRBJ2-6,-,TRBD1,TRBV5-1
CASSSPRTSPDTQYF,TGTGCCAGCAGCTCCCCCCGGACTAGCCCAGATACGCAGTATTTT,TRBJ2-3,-,TRBD2,TRBV7-2
CASSLESGIPTRSF,TGCGCCAGCAGCTTGGAATCCGGGATTCCTACTCGCTCCTTC,TRBJ1-2,once,-,TRBV5-1
CASSYSTDQPQHF,TGTGCCAGCAGTTACTCCACGGATCAGCCCCAGCATTTT,TRBJ1-5,-,-,TRBV6-5
CASSLTVATDTQYF,TGCGCCAGCAGCTTGACCGTGGCCACAGATACGCAGTATTTT,TRBJ2-3,few,-,TRBV5-1
CASSPDQLAGGVF,TGTGCCAGCTCACCCGATCAACTAGCGGGAGGAGTTTTT,TRBJ2-3,-,TRBD2,TRBV18
CASSVRGDRSGNTIYF,TGTGCCAGCAGCGTACGAGGGGATCGGTCTGGAAACACCATATATTTT,TRBJ1-3,-,-,TRBV9
CASSLTGASYEQYF,TGTGCCAGTAGCCTGACAGGCGCCTCCTACGAGCAGTACTTC,TRBJ2-7,once,-,TRBV19
CASSYKGGYTF,TGTGCCAGCAGTTATAAAGGCGGCTACACCTTC,TRBJ1-2,-,-,TRBV6-5
CASSFPQGNGYTF,TGTGCCAGCAGCTTCCCACAGGGGAATGGCTACACCTTC,TRBJ1-2,-,TRBD1,TRBV5-6
CASSLAEAGVYGYTF,TGTGCCAGCAGCTTGGCCGAGGCGGGTGTCTATGGCTACACCTTC,TRBJ1-2,-,-,TRBV5-6
CASSPRSGRNTEAFF,TGTGCCAGCTCACCGCGGTCAGGGAGGAACACTGAAGCTTTCTTT,TRBJ1-1,few,-,TRBV18
CAISDPRGRLYAGELFF,TGTGCCATCAGTGATCCCAGGGGGCGACTTTACGCCGGGGAGCTGTTTTTT,TRBJ2-2,-,TRBD1,TRBV10-3
CASSQRAGQGTNTEAFF,TGTGCCAGCAGCCAAAGAGCGGGACAGGGGACGAACACTGAAGCTTTCTTT,TRBJ1-1,few,TRBD1,TRBV4-2
CASSLGTLAGGGTDTQYF,TGCGCCAGCAGCTTGGGCACCTTAGCGGGAGGTGGCACAGATACGCAGTATTTT,TRBJ2-3,-,TRBD2,TRBV5-1
CAWSVPRSSSGNTIYF,TGTGCCTGGAGTGTCCCTCGTTCCAGCTCTGGAAACACCATATATTTT,TRBJ1-3,-,-,TRBV30
CASSQTGTYEQYF,TGTGCCAGCAGTCAAACAGGTACCTACGAGCAGTACTTC,TRBJ2-7,-,-,TRBV27
CASSHEPATNEKLFF,TGTGCCAGCAGCCACGAGCCAGCAACTAATGAAAAACTGTTTTTT,TRBJ1-4,once,-,TRBV5-8
CASKRGAEVEKLFF,TGTGCCAGCAAGCGCGGCGCGGAAGTCGAAAAACTGTTTTTT,TRBJ1-4,-,-,TRBV6-1
CAISPQRDTQYF,TGTGCCATCAGCCCTCAGCGGGATACGCAGTATTTT,TRBJ2-3,-,-,TRBV10-3
CASRSWGGGASGANVLTF,TGTGCCAGCAGATCTTGGGGAGGGGGCGCGTCTGGGGCCAACGTCCTGACTTTC,TRBJ2-6,-,-,TRBV27
CASSSYGGGQPQHF,TGTGCCAGCAGTTCGTATGGGGGTGGCCAGCCCCAGCATTTT,TRBJ1-5,few,-,TRBV6-5
CASSSRTMNTEAFF,TGTGCCAGCAGCTCCAGGACAATGAACACTGAAGCTTTCTTT,TRBJ1-1,-,-,TRBV7-9
CASSSILEQFF,TGCGCCAGCAGCTCGATCTTAGAGCAGTTCTTC,TRBJ2-1,once,-,TRBV5-1
CASSSAGTANTGELFF,TGCGCCAGCAGCTCCGCCGGGACAGCGAACACCGGGGAGCTGTTTTTT,TRBJ2-2,-,TRBD1,TRBV5-1
CASSRQREGAEQYF,TGTGCCAGCTCCCGACAGCGGGAGGGAGCCGAGCAGTACTTC,TRBJ2-7,-,TRBD2,TRBV18